These 18 T cell receptor beta chains were sequenced from one sample in a study of regulatory T cells in long-lasting Graves disease. This sample's time point: newly diagnosed GD, antithyroid drugs for less than 3 months. Extracted RNA from PBMCs served as the source of the TCR library. Researchers made TCR beta libraries by using iRepertoire HTBI primers and running Arm-PCR on CDR3 regions. From the multiplex PCR reads, TCRdb called clonotypes with MiXCR, one entry per CDR3 protein. The table shows 400,000 to 500,000 distinct CDR3 sequences, with about 14% occurring only once. This same sample was also taken into another study, of T cells in Graves' hyperthyroidism and ophthalmopathy.

The sample consisted of peripheral blood mononuclear cells (PBMCs), taken at new diagnosis, from a patient treated with antithyroid drugs. Receptor source: a woman in her forties or fifties with Graves disease.

This clonotype was detected many times. The chain employs TRBV28 and TRBJ2-3; 11 bases line up with TRBD2. Per germline, CDR1 MDHEN and CDR2 SYDVKM. The V gene end was trimmed by 5 bases and the J gene end by 2 bases; junction bases not matched to a gene: 6. This CDR3 spans 16 amino acids. CDR3 sequence reads: CASSPILAGVTDTQYF. The CDR3 nucleotides read TGTGCCAGCAGTCCAATACTAGCGGGGGTCACAGATACGCAGTATTTT.

This clonotype was observed a handful of times. The chain combines TRBV19 with TRBJ2-7, with D possibly called TRBD1 or TRBD2 (5 bases each). The germline V gene encodes CDR1 LNHDA and CDR2 SQIVND (reference sequence). The CDR3 runs 15 residues. Trimming took 6 bases from V and 4 from J, leaving 19 bases between them. The chain's CDR3 is CASSPGRPGFYEQYF. The CDR3 DNA follows: TGTGCCAGTAGCCCGGGACGGCCGGGATTTTACGAGCAGTACTTC.

This clonotype was found many times. The rearrangement uses TRBV20-1 and TRBJ2-1; TRBD2 matches at 12 bases. Looked up from germline, CDR1 is DFQATT and CDR2 is SNEGSKA (reference sequence). The J segment lost 5 bases and the V segment lost 0 bases, leaving 11 bases of the junction unmatched. This CDR3 has 18 amino acids. CDR3 sequence reads: CSARDPTRLAGDHNEQFF. The CDR3 DNA reads TGCAGTGCTAGAGATCCCACGAGACTAGCGGGAGACCACAATGAGCAGTTCTTC.

This chain links TRBV5-1 with TRBJ1-2; D is undetermined. The CDR3 spans 15 residues. Trimming stripped 4 bases from V and 4 bases from J, with 17 bases between. Germline V gives CDR1 SGHRS, CDR2 YFSETQ. The CDR3 DNA sequence: TGCGCCAGCAGCATCAGAGGGCTGGGAATCTATGGCTACACCTTC. It encodes CASSIRGLGIYGYTF.

This clonotype was found a few times. V and J are TRBV3-1 and TRBJ2-1; D perhaps matches TRBD1 (6 bases). The germline CDR1 and CDR2 sequences are LGHDT and YNNKEL (reference sequence). Trimming stripped 3 bases from V and 10 bases from J, with 22 bases between. The CDR3 contains 16 residues. DNA of the CDR3: TGTGCCAGCAGCCACGGCTTGGGAGCAGGGGAAAAAGAGCAGTTCTTC. Amino acids: CASSHGLGAGEKEQFF.

The sample holds many counts of this clonotype. V usage is TRBV7-8 and J usage is TRBJ2-6, with D maybe TRBD1 (6 bases). V was shortened by 1 base and J by 0 bases, with 16 bases between the two germline ends. This CDR3 spans 19 amino acids. CDR1 SGHVS and CDR2 FQNEAQ come from the germline V gene. Written as DNA, the CDR3 is TGTGCCAGCAGCTTAGTCCAACAGGGTGGGGGCTCTGGGGCCAACGTCCTGACTTTC. It encodes CASSLVQQGGGSGANVLTF.

For this clonotype: This clone may be a read error of a much larger clone one base away. J is TRBJ2-1 and V is TRBV6-2 or TRBV6-3; D remains ambiguous. The CDR3 covers 19 residues. V lost 5 bases and J lost 2, with 25 bases in between. The germline gives CDR1 MNHEY, CDR2 SVGEGT. DNA of the CDR3: TGTGCCAGCAGTGAAGTGATCGTGGGGTCCACGAGCCCCTACAATGAGCAGTTCTTC. Protein product: CASSEVIVGSTSPYNEQFF.

This clonotype came up a few times. This chain joins TRBV27 and TRBJ2-3; D not certain. The CDR3 is 17 amino acids. The V end was cut by 3 bases, the J end by 5 bases, with 21 bases between. Germline CDR1 MNHEY, CDR2 SMNVEV (reference sequence). CDR3 bases: TGTGCCAGCAGTTTTCCCTGCTTAGCAGCTCTGAGAGATACGCAGTATTTT. Protein sequence: CASSFPCLAALRDTQYF.

This clonotype showed up many times. The CDR3 protein is CAWSVHGVALAFF. The DNA of the CDR3 is TGTGCCTGGAGTGTACATGGAGTTGCCTTAGCTTTCTTT. The rearrangement uses TRBV30 and TRBJ1-1, with D unclear. Trimming shortened V by 0 bases and J by 10 bases, and 15 bases separated the two germline ends. CDR3 size: 13 residues. The germline gives CDR1 GTSNPN, CDR2 SVGIG (reference sequence).

This clonotype was observed many times. The chain links TRBV11-2 to TRBJ2-3, with a weak D call TRBD2 (5 bases). The CDR3 runs 16 residues. Trimming took off 1 base at V and 4 bases at J, with 15 bases between the two ends. Germline V CDR1 and CDR2: SGHAT, FQNNGV. Here the CDR3 reads CASSLVEASNPDTQYF. The CDR3 DNA sequence: TGTGCCAGCAGCTTAGTGGAGGCTAGTAACCCAGATACGCAGTATTTT. Using reference TRBV11-2 and TRBJ2-3 for the parts outside the CDR3, the full variable domain is EAGVAQSPRYKIIEKRQSVAFWCNPISGHATLYWYQQILGQGPKLLIQFQNNGVVDDSQLPKDRFSAERLKGVDSTLKIQPAKLEDSAVYLCASSLVEASNPDTQYFGPGTRLTVL.

This clonotype was observed many times. In nucleotides, the CDR3 is TGTGCCAGCAGTATTCCTGGGAGATCGGCCAACGTCCTGACTTTC. Protein sequence: CASSIPGRSANVLTF. The gene calls are TRBV28 and TRBJ2-6; possible D gene TRBD2, 5 bases. The length of the CDR3 is 15 residues. Per germline, CDR1 MDHEN and CDR2 SYDVKM. Trimming left V 5 bases short and J 6 bases short, with 14 bases between.

This clonotype was seen only a few times. The chain has TRBV20-1 and TRBJ2-7, with 7 bases fitting TRBD1. CDR1 is DFQATT, CDR2 SNEGSKA, per germline (reference sequence). CDR3 length equals 13 residues. J was trimmed by 0 bases and V by 6 bases; bases with no gene match: 5. The CDR3 sequence is CSAPDRSSYEQYF. The DNA of the CDR3 is TGCAGTGCCCCGGACAGGTCCTCCTACGAGCAGTACTTC.

The rearrangement joins TRBV29-1 to TRBJ2-1; 9 bases agree with TRBD1. The CDR3 is made up of 15 amino acids. Germline CDR1 SQVTM, CDR2 ANQGSEA. Losses at the gene ends were 4 bases for V and 8 bases for J; bases not matched to a gene: 12. The CDR3: CSVVGHGQGSYEQFF. CDR3 DNA: TGCAGCGTTGTTGGCCATGGACAGGGGTCGTATGAGCAGTTCTTC.

Many counts were recorded for this clonotype. The rearrangement joins TRBV6-2 or TRBV6-3 to TRBJ1-6; D may be TRBD1 (5 bases). V was pared by 7 bases and J by 7 bases, with 14 bases between. Germline loops: CDR1 MNHEY, CDR2 SVGEGT. This CDR3 spans 14 amino acids. CDR3 bases: TGTGCCAGCATCTCGACAGTAGGAAATTCACCCCTCCACTTT. Residues: CASISTVGNSPLHF.

This clonotype was detected ten times or more. The rearrangement joins TRBV6-1 to TRBJ1-4; 10 bases map to TRBD1. Trimming took 6 bases from V and 0 from J; bases not matched to a gene: 4. From germline, CDR1 is MNHNS and CDR2 SASEGT. The CDR3 is 16 amino acids. CDR3 in DNA: TGTGCCAGCAGGCGGGACAGGGGCGCAACTAATGAAAAACTGTTTTTT. This gives the protein CASRRDRGATNEKLFF.

The genes are TRBV29-1 and TRBJ2-1; TRBD2 agrees at 11 bases. Germline V lookup: CDR1 SQVTM, CDR2 ANQGSEA. The CDR3 is 14 residues long. The ends lost 4 bases at V and 9 bases at J; junction bases unmatched: 8. The CDR3 region is CSVGVAGGPLEQFF. CDR3 coding DNA: TGCAGCGTTGGGGTAGCGGGAGGGCCTCTTGAGCAGTTCTTC.

This clonotype was detected many times. The chain employs TRBV5-1 and TRBJ2-7, with TRBD2 identical over 7 bases. The CDR3 is 15 amino acids. Germline CDR1 is SGHRS and CDR2 is YFSETQ. V lost 0 bases and J lost 5; bases outside the gene matches: 8. Here the CDR3 DNA reads TGCGCCAGCAGCTTGGAACCGGGGGGAGTAGACGAGCAGTACTTC. It is translated as CASSLEPGGVDEQYF.

The rearrangement links TRBV28 to TRBJ2-1; either TRBD1 or TRBD2 may fit D (6 bases each). Germline V gene lookup returns CDR1 MDHEN and CDR2 SYDVKM. There are 15 residues in the CDR3. V lost 5 bases to trimming and J lost 0 bases, with 11 bases between them. The CDR3 loop reads CASSHGGGSYNEQFF. The CDR3 DNA sequence: TGTGCCAGCAGTCATGGAGGGGGCTCCTACAATGAGCAGTTCTTC.